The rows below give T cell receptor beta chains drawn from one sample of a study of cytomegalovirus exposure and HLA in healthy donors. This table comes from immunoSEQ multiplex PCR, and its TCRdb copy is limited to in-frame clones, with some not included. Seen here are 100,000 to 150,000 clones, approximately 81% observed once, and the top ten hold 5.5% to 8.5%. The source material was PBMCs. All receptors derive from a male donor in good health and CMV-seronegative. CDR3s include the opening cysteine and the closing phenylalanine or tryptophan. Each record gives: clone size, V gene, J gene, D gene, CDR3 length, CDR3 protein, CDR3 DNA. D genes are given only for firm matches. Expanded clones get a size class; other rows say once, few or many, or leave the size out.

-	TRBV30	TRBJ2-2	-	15	CACQGIGRNTGELFF	TGTGCCTGCCAGGGCATTGGAAGAAACACCGGGGAGCTGTTTTTT
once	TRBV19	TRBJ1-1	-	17	CASTEVGGKDPSAEAFF	TGTGCCAGTACCGAGGTCGGGGGAAAAGACCCATCCGCTGAAGCTTTCTTT
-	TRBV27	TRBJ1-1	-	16	CASSSIGWGGGSEAFF	TGTGCCAGCAGTTCTATTGGGTGGGGGGGTGGCTCTGAAGCTTTCTTT
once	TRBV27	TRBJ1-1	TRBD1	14	CASRFRQGTTEAFF	TGTGCCAGCAGATTCCGACAGGGGACCACTGAAGCTTTCTTT
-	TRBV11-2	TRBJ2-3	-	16	CASSLRGDLEVDTQYF	TGTGCCAGCAGCCTCAGGGGGGACCTTGAGGTAGATACGCAGTATTTT
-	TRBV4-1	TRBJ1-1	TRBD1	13	CASSPLWTGEAFF	TGCGCCAGCAGCCCCCTGTGGACAGGTGAAGCTTTCTTT
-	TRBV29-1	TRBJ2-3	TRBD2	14	CSVLRGFSTDTQYF	TGCAGCGTTCTGCGGGGGTTTTCCACAGATACGCAGTATTTT
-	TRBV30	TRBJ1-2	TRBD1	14	CAWSVLIGTGGYTF	TGTGCCTGGAGTGTACTCATTGGGACAGGCGGCTACACCTTC
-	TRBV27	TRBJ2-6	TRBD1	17	CASSFGTGGFGANVLTF	TGTGCCAGCAGTTTCGGGACAGGGGGCTTTGGGGCCAACGTCCTGACTTTC
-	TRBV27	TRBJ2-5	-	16	CASSLAGAGKRETQYF	TGTGCCAGCAGTTTAGCAGGGGCAGGGAAGAGAGAGACCCAGTACTTC
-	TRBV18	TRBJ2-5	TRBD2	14	CASSPSGIEETQYF	TGTGCCAGCTCCCCGAGCGGGATAGAGGAGACCCAGTACTTC
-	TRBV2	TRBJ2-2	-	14	CASSEGHFTGELFF	TGTGCCAGCAGTGAGGGACACTTCACCGGGGAGCTGTTTTTT
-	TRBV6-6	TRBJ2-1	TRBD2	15	CASSYLGLAENEQFF	TGTGCCAGCAGTTACTTAGGACTAGCGGAGAATGAGCAGTTCTTC
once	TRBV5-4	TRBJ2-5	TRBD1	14	CASSQTGVLETQYF	TGTGCCAGCAGCCAGACAGGGGTACTAGAGACCCAGTACTTC
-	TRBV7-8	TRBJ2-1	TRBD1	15	CASSYRQGSIDEQFF	TGTGCCAGCAGCTATCGACAGGGGAGTATAGATGAGCAGTTCTTC
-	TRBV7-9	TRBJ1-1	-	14	CASSSRDPNTEAFF	TGTGCCAGCAGCTCGAGAGATCCGAACACTGAAGCTTTCTTT
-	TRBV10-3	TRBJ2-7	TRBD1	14	CAISEGQAGDEQYF	TGTGCCATCAGTGAGGGACAGGCCGGGGACGAGCAGTACTTC
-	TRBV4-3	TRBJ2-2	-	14	CASSRTRVGGELFF	TGCGCCAGCAGCCGTACTAGGGTCGGCGGGGAGCTGTTTTTT
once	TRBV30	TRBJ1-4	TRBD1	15	CAWSPPGTGSPDGVF	TGTGCCTGGAGTCCCCCCGGGACAGGGTCCCCGGACGGGGTTTTT
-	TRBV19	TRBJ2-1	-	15	CASSMGGYRYNEQFF	TGTGCCAGTAGTATGGGGGGTTATCGATACAATGAGCAGTTCTTC
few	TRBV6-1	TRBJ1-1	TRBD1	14	CASTERTGWQEAFF	TGTGCCAGCACGGAACGGACAGGGTGGCAAGAAGCTTTCTTT
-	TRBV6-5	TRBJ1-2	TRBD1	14	CASAPGQINYGYTF	TGTGCCAGCGCCCCGGGACAGATTAACTATGGCTACACCTTC
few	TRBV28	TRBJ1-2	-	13	CALEDSRSYGYTF	TGTGCCTTGGAGGACAGTCGATCCTATGGCTACACCTTC
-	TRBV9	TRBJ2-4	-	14	CASSPTQAKNIQYF	TGTGCCAGCAGCCCCACCCAGGCCAAAAACATTCAGTACTTC
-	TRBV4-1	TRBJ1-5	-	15	CASSQDLRSNQPQHF	TGCGCCAGCAGCCAAGATCTCAGGAGCAATCAGCCCCAGCATTTT
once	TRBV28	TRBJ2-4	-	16	CASNLGTQLAKNIQYF	TGTGCCAGCAACCTCGGGACTCAGTTAGCCAAAAACATTCAGTACTTC
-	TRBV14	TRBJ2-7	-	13	CASSQVREYEQYF	TGTGCCAGCAGCCAAGTGAGAGAGTACGAGCAGTACTTC
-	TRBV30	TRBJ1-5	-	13	CAWSLQGNQPQHF	TGTGCCTGGAGTTTACAGGGAAATCAGCCCCAGCATTTT
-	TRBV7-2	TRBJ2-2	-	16	CASSTPGQANTGELFF	TGTGCCAGCAGCACTCCGGGACAAGCTAACACCGGGGAGCTGTTTTTT
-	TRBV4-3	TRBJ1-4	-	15	CASISAGQPNEKLFF	TGCGCCAGCATCTCCGCCGGACAGCCTAATGAAAAACTGTTTTTT
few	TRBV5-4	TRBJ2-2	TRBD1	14	CASRTGQGTGELFF	TGTGCCAGCAGAACGGGACAGGGCACCGGGGAGCTGTTTTTT